This TCR beta chain was found in a study of blood T cell repertoires in COVID-19. The table lists this clone with a count of one. Additional DNA sequences in this sample encode the identical CDR3. Cohort assignment relied on participant-reported clinical history. CDR1 is SEHNR, CDR2 FQNEAQ, per germline (reference sequence). The CDR3 has 15 residues. V lost 1 base and J lost 2; bases outside the gene matches: 2. Repertoires were generated with immunoSEQ multiplex PCR, while TCRdb's copy carries only in-frame clones and drops some. Of approximately 290,000 clones listed, around 90% are singletons. This rearrangement joins TRBV7-9 to TRBJ2-1, with TRBD1 matching over 7 bases. This TCR was sampled from a woman between 18 and 29 years old with acute COVID-19. The specimen sequenced was PBMCs or T cells enriched from blood (not recorded which). The chain's CDR3 is CASSLGQGAYNEQFF. The CDR3 coding sequence is TGTGCCAGCAGCTTAGGCCAGGGGGCCTACAATGAGCAGTTCTTC.